These 24 T cell receptor beta chains originate from one sample sequenced in a study of blood T cell repertoires in COVID-19. Sequencing used immunoSEQ multiplex PCR; TCRdb keeps in-frame clones, though not all of them. Of 350,000 to 450,000 clones in the sample, less than 90% were seen once. The sample was PBMCs or T cells enriched from blood (not recorded which). These receptor sequences come from a woman between 45 and 65 years old who had recovered from COVID-19.

The V and J genes are TRBV7-2 and TRBJ2-7; D is perhaps TRBD1 (6 bases). The germline V gene has CDR1 SGHTA and CDR2 FQGNSA. The CDR3 covers 11 residues. Trimming stripped 5 bases from V and 4 bases from J, with 6 bases between. The CDR3, as DNA: TGTGCCAGCAGCGACAGGTACGAGCAGTACTTC. Amino acid sequence: CASSDRYEQYF.

J is TRBJ2-7 and V is TRBV19; the D is unclear. The germline V gene has CDR1 LNHDA and CDR2 SQIVND (reference sequence). The CDR3 is 15 amino acids. Trimming removed 0 bases from V and 6 bases from J, with 15 bases in between. The CDR3: CASSIDVAVGAEQYF. CDR3 nucleotide sequence: TGTGCCAGTAGTATAGATGTCGCGGTGGGTGCCGAGCAGTACTTC.

The genes are TRBV6-5 and TRBJ1-5; the D is unclear. The CDR3 runs to 14 residues. V was clipped by 6 bases and J by 2 bases, with 11 bases between them. The germline CDR1 and CDR2 sequences are MNHEY and SVGAGI. CDR3 nucleotide sequence: TGTGCCAGCAGACTGAGAACTGGCAATCAGCCCCAGCATTTT. As protein: CASRLRTGNQPQHF.

The chain has TRBV15 and TRBJ2-1; possibly TRBD2 for D (5 bases). Germline V lookup: CDR1 LNHNV, CDR2 YYDKDF (reference sequence). This CDR3 contains 14 residues. V was cut by 1 base and J by 9 bases, with 13 bases left in between. This CDR3 is CATSRVTSAGEQFF. The CDR3 DNA follows: TGTGCCACCAGCAGAGTAACGTCGGCGGGTGAGCAGTTCTTC.

This chain connects TRBV9 to TRBJ1-2; 7 nucleotides agree with TRBD1. Looked up from germline, CDR1 is SGDLS and CDR2 is YYNGEE. The CDR3 runs to 13 residues. Trimming removed 4 bases from V and 4 bases from J; junction bases left unmatched: 4. CDR3 loop: CASSPRDSYGYTF. The CDR3 nucleotides are TGTGCCAGCAGCCCCCGGGACAGCTATGGCTACACCTTC.

This clone was detected once. Here the CDR3 DNA reads TGCGCCAGCACCCTGGGGCCAGCGGGGGGGCTTTTGGATGAGCAGTTCTTC. Amino acids: CASTLGPAGGLLDEQFF. The gene calls are TRBV5-1 and TRBJ2-1; 10 nucleotides line up with TRBD2. Germline V gives CDR1 SGHRS, CDR2 YFSETQ. J was trimmed by 8 bases and V by 6 bases; bases with no gene match: 17. The length of the CDR3 is 17 residues.

The chain uses TRBV5-1 and TRBJ1-3, with D maybe TRBD1 (6 bases). The CDR3 runs 17 residues. Trimming removed 3 bases at V and 0 bases at J, with 16 bases between. Germline values: CDR1 SGHRS, CDR2 YFSETQ. The CDR3 DNA follows: TGCGCCAGCAGCTGGGGACACCCGGCGAGCTCTGGAAACACCATATATTTT. It specifies CASSWGHPASSGNTIYF.

V and J are TRBV7-2 and TRBJ2-7; TRBD2 is a possible D gene (7 bases). Per the germline V gene, CDR1 is SGHTA and CDR2 is FQGNSA. This CDR3 comprises 14 residues. Trimming left V 5 bases short and J 6 bases short, with 17 bases between. The CDR3 region is CASSDSGGPGEQYF. The CDR3 coding sequence is TGTGCCAGCAGCGACTCGGGGGGCCCCGGCGAGCAGTACTTC. The whole variable domain, remainder taken from reference TRBV7-2 and TRBJ2-7, is GAGVSQSPSNKVTEKGKDVELRCDPISGHTALYWYRQSLGQGLEFLIYFQGNSAPDKSGLPSDRFSAERTGGSVSTLTIQRTQQEDSAVYLCASSDSGGPGEQYFGPGTRLTVT.

The genes are TRBV11-1 and TRBJ2-3; TRBD2 matches at 11 bases. In germline, CDR1 is SGHAT, CDR2 FQDESV (reference sequence). This CDR3 contains 16 residues. V gave up 7 bases and J gave up 9 bases; unmatched junction bases: 15. CDR3: CASTSQLAGGRKTQYF. The CDR3 nucleotides read TGTGCCAGCACCTCACAATTAGCGGGGGGGCGAAAAACGCAGTATTTT. Full variable domain (rest looked up from reference TRBV11-1 and TRBJ2-3): EAEVAQSPRYKITEKSQAVAFWCDPISGHATLYWYRQILGQGPELLVQFQDESVVDDSQLPKDRFSAERLKGVDSTLKIQPAELGDSAMYLCASTSQLAGGRKTQYFGPGTRLTVL.

The chain's CDR3 is CASRSPGQGNEQYF. The CDR3 DNA reads TGTGCCAGCAGATCCCCGGGACAGGGGAACGAGCAGTACTTC. The chain employs TRBV27 and TRBJ2-7, with 10 nucleotides matching TRBD1. The CDR3 loop spans 14 amino acids. V lost 6 bases and J lost 5; bases outside the gene matches: 7. Germline V gene lookup returns CDR1 MNHEY and CDR2 SMNVEV (reference sequence).

The gene calls are TRBV5-6 and TRBJ1-1, with D tentatively TRBD1 (6 bases). Trimming took 0 bases from V and 3 from J, leaving 6 bases between them. This CDR3 has 13 residues. In germline, CDR1 is SGHDT, CDR2 YYEEEE. This CDR3 is CASSLGQDTEAFF. The CDR3 nucleotides read TGTGCCAGCAGCTTGGGACAGGACACTGAAGCTTTCTTT.

This clone has a single count. The chain recombines TRBV2 with TRBJ2-7; 9 bases align to TRBD1. Germline trimming cut 7 bases from V and 6 bases from J; bases unmatched to any gene: 10. This CDR3 spans 14 amino acids. Germline V gene data show CDR1 as SNHLY and CDR2 as FYNNEI. CDR3: CASKRDREVTEQYF. The CDR3 DNA reads as TGTGCCAGCAAAAGGGACAGGGAGGTTACCGAGCAGTACTTC.

The chain carries TRBV18 and TRBJ1-5; 7 positions match TRBD1. V trimming: 4 bases; J trimming: 9 bases; junction bases outside the gene matches: 6. The germline gives CDR1 KGHSH, CDR2 LQKENI. The CDR3 contains 13 residues. The CDR3 DNA follows: TGTGCCAGCTCACTAGACAGGGTTTCGCCCCAGCATTTT. It codes for CASSLDRVSPQHF.

The rearrangement uses TRBV5-1 and TRBJ1-1; unclear D gene. Germline CDR1 is SGHRS and CDR2 is YFSETQ. This CDR3 comprises 14 residues. V lost 3 bases and J 4 bases, leaving 13 bases between the germline ends. The CDR3 DNA reads TGCGCCAGCAGCTACCTATCCAGCGGCACTGAAGCTTTCTTT. Its translation: CASSYLSSGTEAFF.

This clone came up many times. This sequence joins TRBV6-5 and TRBJ1-1, with D possibly being TRBD1 (6 bases). This CDR3 has 15 residues. V was pared by 6 bases and J by 6 bases, with 20 bases between. Germline V CDR1 and CDR2: MNHEY, SVGAGI. The CDR3 region has the DNA TGTGCCAGCAGCGCCGATACAGGGATTGAGCCTGAAGCTTTCTTT. It encodes CASSADTGIEPEAFF.

This chain connects TRBV6-2 or TRBV6-3 to TRBJ2-1; a weak D match, TRBD1 (5 bases). This CDR3 is 12 amino acids long. Germline V gene lookup returns CDR1 MNHEY and CDR2 SVGEGT. Trimming removed 6 bases at V and 9 bases at J, with 12 bases between. This chain's CDR3 is CASSSGFGEQFF. The CDR3 DNA follows: TGTGCCAGCAGCTCAGGGTTTGGTGAGCAGTTCTTC.

The CDR3 region is CASSIDLATGSDQPQHF. The CDR3 DNA is TGTGCCAGTAGTATAGATCTCGCGACAGGGAGTGATCAGCCCCAGCATTTT. The rearrangement joins TRBV19 to TRBJ1-5, with TRBD1 matching over 7 bases. In germline, CDR1 is LNHDA, CDR2 SQIVND (reference sequence). The CDR3 contains 17 residues. Unmatched junction bases numbered 10, after V lost 0 bases and J lost 5 bases.

The chain is built from TRBV29-1 and TRBJ1-3, with D unresolved. Trimming removed 4 bases at V and 0 bases at J, with 4 bases between. Germline loops: CDR1 SQVTM, CDR2 ANQGSEA. The CDR3 is made up of 12 amino acids. CDR3 sequence (DNA): TGCAGCGTTGTCTACTCTGGAAACACCATATATTTT. This translates into CSVVYSGNTIYF.

The rearrangement joins TRBV2 to TRBJ2-7; a weak D match, TRBD1 (6 bases). The CDR3 covers 16 residues. Trimming took 8 bases from V and 0 from J, leaving 20 bases between them. The germline CDR1 and CDR2 sequences are SNHLY and FYNNEI. The DNA of the CDR3 is TGTGCCAGCCCCGACCGGACAGAATCAAGCTCCTACGAGCAGTACTTC. Its translation: CASPDRTESSSYEQYF.

This chain links TRBV27 with TRBJ2-5; the D gene is possibly TRBD2 (5 bases). CDR1 MNHEY and CDR2 SMNVEV come from the germline V gene (reference sequence). The V end lost 6 bases, the J end lost 4 bases, and 21 bases lay between the germline ends. CDR3 length equals 16 residues. The CDR3 sequence is CASSVLRGAGGETQYF. The CDR3 DNA follows: TGTGCCAGCAGCGTATTACGGGGAGCCGGTGGAGAGACCCAGTACTTC.

The V gene is TRBV7-8, the J gene TRBJ1-6, with 8 bases fitting TRBD1. This CDR3 is built from 14 residues. Looked up from germline, CDR1 is SGHVS and CDR2 is FQNEAQ. V lost 8 bases, J lost 5 bases, and 5 bases stayed unmatched. The DNA for the CDR3 is TGTGCCAGCGGACAGGGTCCTAATAATTCACCCCTCCACTTT. Residues: CASGQGPNNSPLHF.

This clone was counted only a few times. The chain recombines TRBV5-4 with TRBJ2-5; D may be TRBD2 (6 bases). This CDR3 contains 14 residues. Germline V lookup: CDR1 SGHNT, CDR2 YYREEE (reference sequence). Trimming removed 0 bases at V and 5 bases at J, with 11 bases between. The CDR3: CASSLGHGGETQYF. CDR3 DNA sequence: TGTGCCAGCAGCTTGGGACACGGAGGGGAGACCCAGTACTTC.

The chain carries TRBV19 and TRBJ1-5; weak D call: TRBD1 (6 bases). The V gene lost 7 bases and the J gene lost 6 bases, with 16 bases spanning the gap. The CDR3 runs 14 residues. CDR1 and CDR2 (germline): LNHDA, SQIVND (reference sequence). The CDR3 here is CASTNAGGSQPQHF. CDR3 sequence (DNA): TGTGCCAGTACCAATGCGGGGGGCAGTCAGCCCCAGCATTTT.

This chain uses TRBV19 with TRBJ1-2, with TRBD1 matching over 8 bases. The trim removed 1 base at V and 5 bases at J, leaving 6 bases unmatched. Looked up from germline, CDR1 is LNHDA and CDR2 is SQIVND (reference sequence). The CDR3 consists of 15 residues. CDR3 sequence: CASSIVGQGFYGYTF. CDR3 nucleotides: TGTGCCAGTAGTATAGTTGGACAGGGCTTTTATGGCTACACCTTC. Full variable domain (remainder filled in from reference TRBV19 and TRBJ1-2): DGGITQSPKYLFRKEGQNVTLSCEQNLNHDAMYWYRQDPGQGLRLIYYSQIVNDFQKGDIAEGYSVSREKKESFPLTVTSAQKNPTAFYLCASSIVGQGFYGYTFGSGTRLTVV.